This entry lists 18 T cell receptor beta chains sequenced from one sample in a study of preoperative IRX-2 immunotherapy in early breast cancer. Treatment meaning: preoperative locoregional IRX-2 cytokine immunotherapy. Clones were read by immunoSEQ multiplex PCR, and TCRdb kept only the in-frame ones, dropping some. The data show around 2,700 clones, with over 75% seen just once and about 8% held by the top ten. Sequenced material: tumor tissue, taken after IRX-2 immunotherapy. The receptors shown here come from a human donor with breast cancer.

V usage is TRBV6-8 and J usage is TRBJ2-5; D is undetermined. V was trimmed by 0 bases and J by 1 base, leaving 9 bases between them. CDR1 MNHGY and CDR2 SAAAGT come from the germline V gene. The CDR3 covers 15 residues. DNA of the CDR3: TGTGCCAGCAGTTACTCGACACTTGCCCAAGAGACCCAGTACTTC. This sequence encodes CASSYSTLAQETQYF.

The rearrangement joins TRBV6-8 to TRBJ1-1; maybe TRBD1 (6 bases). Germline CDR1 is MNHGY and CDR2 is SAAAGT. This CDR3 has 12 amino acids. The V end lost 7 bases, the J end lost 5 bases, and 11 bases lay between the germline ends. Written as DNA, the CDR3 is TGTGCCAGCAAGGGGGTGGGGACTGAAGCTTTCTTT. This codes for CASKGVGTEAFF.

This clone showed up just a few times. V is TRBV19 and J is TRBJ1-3, with D unclear. V lost 1 base and J 0 bases, leaving 4 bases between the germline ends. Germline CDR1 is LNHDA and CDR2 is SQIVND (reference sequence). The CDR3 extends over 14 amino acids. The CDR3 coding sequence is TGTGCCAGTAGTATAGGGCTCTCTGGAAACACCATATATTTT. Translating it yields CASSIGLSGNTIYF.

The chain combines TRBV5-1 with TRBJ2-7, with D perhaps TRBD1 (6 bases). Trimming left V 4 bases short and J 4 bases short, with 15 bases between. The CDR3 runs to 14 residues. The V gene's germline CDR1 is SGHRS and CDR2 YFSETQ. Here the CDR3 reads CASSLRTDKYEQYF. CDR3 nucleotide sequence: TGCGCCAGCAGCCTGCGGACAGACAAGTACGAGCAGTACTTC.

The V call is TRBV6-8, the J call TRBJ1-2; no firm D call. CDR1 is MNHGY, CDR2 SAAAGT, per germline. The CDR3 runs to 17 residues. V lost 1 base, J lost 4 bases, and 19 bases lay in between. The CDR3 sequence: CASSYLEQSIYLYGYTF. CDR3 nucleotides: TGTGCCAGCAGTTACTTAGAACAGAGTATTTATCTCTATGGCTACACCTTC.

This chain links TRBV30 with TRBJ1-6, with unresolved D. The CDR3 totals 15 residues. The V end lost 1 base, the J end lost 5 bases, and 12 bases lay between the germline ends. CDR1 and CDR2 from the germline V gene are GTSNPN and SVGIG (reference sequence). This CDR3 reads CAWSGVIGNNSPLHF. CDR3 DNA: TGTGCCTGGAGTGGGGTTATCGGAAATAATTCACCCCTCCACTTT.

This chain uses TRBV7-5 with TRBJ1-3; no check of the table's D call, TRBD1, against the DNA was made. TRBV7-5 is flagged as a pseudogene. The CDR3 spans 15 residues. The CDR3 nucleotides read TGTGCCAGCAGCTGGGCCACAAACTCTGGAAACACCATATATTTT. Protein sequence: CASSWATNSGNTIYF.

The V gene is TRBV18, the J gene TRBJ1-1; D call uncertain. The germline V gene has CDR1 KGHSH and CDR2 LQKENI. CDR3 size: 14 residues. Trimming left V 2 bases short and J 4 bases short, with 11 bases between. CDR3 protein: CASSPEGSATEAFF. The CDR3 DNA is TGTGCCAGCTCACCAGAGGGCTCAGCCACTGAAGCTTTCTTT.

This chain links TRBV30 with TRBJ1-4; D remains ambiguous. CDR3 size: 14 residues. V lost 4 bases, J lost 7 bases, and 16 bases lay in between. Germline CDR1 reads GTSNPN; CDR2 reads SVGIG (reference sequence). CDR3 loop: CAWNGLVVGEKLFF. Written as DNA, the CDR3 is TGTGCCTGGAACGGACTGGTCGTCGGTGAAAAACTGTTTTTT.

This chain uses TRBV6-8 with TRBJ2-7, with D uncertain. CDR3 length: 15 amino acids. V was trimmed by 0 bases and J by 3 bases, leaving 12 bases between them. The germline CDR1 and CDR2 sequences are MNHGY and SAAAGT. This chain's CDR3 is CASSYSKAQYYEQYV. CDR3 DNA sequence: TGTGCCAGCAGTTACTCGAAGGCACAGTACTACGAGCAGTACGTC.

The genes are TRBV6-8 and TRBJ2-7; maybe TRBD1 (5 bases). Germline V lookup: CDR1 MNHGY, CDR2 SAAAGT. With 6 bases removed from V and 4 bases from J, the gap between germline ends came to 10 bases. The CDR3 totals 12 residues. The CDR3: CASSRDSYEQYF. The CDR3 DNA is TGTGCCAGCAGCCGTGACAGTTACGAGCAGTACTTC.

The chain uses TRBV19 and TRBJ2-3; 13 bases agree with TRBD2. CDR3 size: 17 residues. Germline CDR1 is LNHDA and CDR2 is SQIVND (reference sequence). J lost 3 bases, V lost 2 bases, and 5 bases had no gene match. CDR3 coding DNA: TGTGCCAGTAGTATATATTGGACTAGCGGGGGTACAGATACGCAGTATTTT. As protein: CASSIYWTSGGTDTQYF.

The sample holds a few counts of this clone. The chain recombines TRBV6-8 with TRBJ1-6; TRBD1 matches at 7 bases. CDR1 is MNHGY, CDR2 SAAAGT, per germline. The junction had 12 bases not matched to a gene; V was cut back by 6 bases and J by 4 bases. This CDR3 contains 17 residues. CDR3 nucleotides: TGTGCCAGCAGCCTCAGGGGGGGGTCCATTTATAATTCACCCCTCCACTTT. This encodes CASSLRGGSIYNSPLHF.

V and J are TRBV11-3 and TRBJ2-3, with 7 bases aligning to TRBD1. With 3 bases clipped from V and 9 bases from J, the junction kept 18 bases outside the gene matches. Germline V gene sequence: CDR1 SGHNT, CDR2 YENEEA. The CDR3 sequence is 17 residues long. The CDR3 loop reads CASSFRQTGESQRTQYF. DNA of the CDR3: TGTGCCAGCAGCTTCAGGCAAACAGGGGAATCACAGAGAACGCAGTATTTT.

About this clone: The junction shows a germline mismatch at one end, possibly a read error. The gene calls are TRBV19 and TRBJ1-1; TRBD1 matches at 8 bases. The CDR3 sequence is 14 residues long. Germline values: CDR1 LNHDA, CDR2 SQIVND (reference sequence). This CDR3 is CASSISQGVSKLWF. CDR3 in DNA: TGTGCCAGTAGTATCTCACAGGGGGTTTCGAAGCTTTGGTTT.

This clone was seen only a few times. This chain connects TRBV19 to TRBJ1-2; the D gene is possibly TRBD1 (5 bases). Trimming cost V 5 bases and J 2 bases, with 15 bases left between them. Germline lookup yields CDR1 LNHDA and CDR2 SQIVND (reference sequence). This CDR3 has 15 residues. In DNA, the CDR3 is TGTGCCAGTAGTGTATCGGGACGGACAAACTATGGCTACACCTTC. The encoded protein is CASSVSGRTNYGYTF.

The sample holds a few counts of this clone. This sequence joins TRBV6-8 and TRBJ2-5; TRBD1 might be the D (6 bases). The V end was cut by 8 bases, the J end by 0 bases, with 13 bases between. CDR3 size: 14 residues. Germline CDR1 MNHGY, CDR2 SAAAGT. CDR3 loop: CASEGQMYQETQYF. CDR3 nucleotides: TGTGCCAGCGAGGGACAAATGTACCAAGAGACCCAGTACTTC.

This clone was observed once. This chain joins TRBV7-1 and TRBJ1-1; D unresolved. TRBV7-1 is given ORF status, its function remaining uncertain. The CDR3 runs 13 residues. Trimming took 5 bases from V and 6 from J, leaving 13 bases between them. The CDR3 nucleotides are TGTGCCAGCAGCCCCCGGCGTGATCCTGAAGCTTTCTTT. This encodes CASSPRRDPEAFF.